These T cell receptor beta chains were read from a single sample in a study of cytomegalovirus exposure and HLA in healthy donors. This table comes from immunoSEQ multiplex PCR, and its TCRdb copy is limited to in-frame clones, with some not included. The ten most abundant clones cover 5.5% to 7% of a sample with about 48,000 clones. Sequenced input: PBMCs. The receptors originated from a male donor in good health and CMV-seropositive. CDR3s include the opening cysteine and the closing phenylalanine or tryptophan. The order of the fields is D gene, J gene, V gene, CDR3 length, CDR3 protein, CDR3 DNA. A D gene is named only where the DNA matches it firmly.

>.|TRBJ1-1|TRBV5-5|13
CASSMTVNTEAFF
TGTGCCAGCAGCATGACAGTGAACACTGAAGCTTTCTTT
>.|TRBJ1-1|TRBV7-9|12
CASSPTDSEAFF
TGTGCCAGCAGCCCCACCGACTCTGAAGCTTTCTTT
>TRBD1|TRBJ1-1|TRBV5-1|16
CASSNTGGGGNTEAFF
TGCGCCAGCAGCAATACAGGGGGCGGTGGGAACACTGAAGCTTTCTTT
>.|TRBJ1-5|TRBV7-9|11
CASSSQGTQHF
TGTGCCAGCAGCTCGCAGGGAACCCAGCATTTT
>TRBD1|TRBJ2-5|TRBV4-1|16
CASSQTGQGIQETQYF
TGCGCCAGCAGCCAGACCGGACAGGGGATACAAGAGACCCAGTACTTC
>.|TRBJ2-3|TRBV10-3|15
CAISESGGSGDTQYF
TGTGCCATCAGTGAGTCGGGTGGAAGCGGCGATACGCAGTATTTT
>.|TRBJ2-6|TRBV9|15
CASSGSSSGANVLTF
TGTGCCAGCAGCGGGAGTAGCTCTGGGGCCAACGTCCTGACTTTC
>.|TRBJ2-1|TRBV9|15
CASSESGAAYNEQFF
TGTGCCAGCAGCGAGAGTGGAGCGGCCTACAATGAGCAGTTCTTC
>.|TRBJ1-6|TRBV5-1|14
CASSFGGYNSPLHF
TGCGCCAGCAGCTTCGGAGGTTATAATTCACCCCTCCACTTT
>TRBD2|TRBJ2-5|TRBV14|17
CASSQGELAGLRETQYF
TGTGCCAGCAGCCAAGGGGAACTAGCGGGGCTGAGAGAGACCCAGTACTTC
>TRBD1|TRBJ2-7|TRBV13|19
CASSLYRIPGTGSMHEQYF
TGTGCCAGCAGCTTATATCGAATCCCCGGGACAGGGAGTATGCACGAGCAGTACTTC
>.|TRBJ1-1|TRBV7-9|13
CASTLGGRTEAFF
TGTGCCAGCACCCTGGGGGGTAGGACTGAAGCTTTCTTT
>TRBD1|TRBJ2-1|TRBV27|17
CASSPGTGRGSYNEQFF
TGTGCCAGCAGTCCAGGGACAGGGAGAGGTTCATACAATGAGCAGTTCTTC
>TRBD2|TRBJ2-3|TRBV7-3|15
CASSKTSGGKDTQYF
TGTGCCAGCAGCAAGACTAGCGGGGGAAAAGATACGCAGTATTTT
>.|TRBJ2-3|TRBV13|15
CASSLVQDSTDTQYF
TGTGCCAGCAGCTTAGTGCAGGACTCCACAGATACGCAGTATTTT
>.|TRBJ1-1|TRBV28|15
CASSPRVAMNTEAFF
TGTGCCAGCAGCCCCCGGGTCGCTATGAACACTGAAGCTTTCTTT
>.|TRBJ1-2|TRBV11-2|15
CASSFVAAPNYGYTF
TGTGCCAGCAGCTTTGTGGCCGCCCCTAACTATGGCTACACCTTC
>.|TRBJ1-1|TRBV7-2|13
CASSLVRQTEAFF
TGTGCCAGCAGCTTAGTTAGGCAGACAGAAGCTTTCTTT
>.|TRBJ2-7|TRBV7-8|15
CASSLVRKFLPEQYF
TGTGCCAGCAGCTTAGTCCGTAAGTTCCTACCCGAGCAGTACTTC
>TRBD1|TRBJ1-1|TRBV7-2|16
CASSLPFGQGGTEAFF
TGTGCCAGCAGCTTACCCTTTGGACAGGGGGGCACTGAAGCTTTCTTT
>TRBD1|TRBJ2-7|TRBV2|15
CASSEPGQGPYEQYF
TGTGCCAGCAGTGAACCGGGACAGGGCCCCTACGAGCAGTACTTC
>.|TRBJ1-5|TRBV7-2|14
CASSPGGSNQPQHF
TGTGCCAGCAGCCCGGGAGGTAGCAATCAGCCCCAGCATTTT
>TRBD1|TRBJ2-2|TRBV25-1|13
CASNRGSAGELFF
TGTGCCAGCAACAGGGGGTCTGCCGGGGAGCTGTTTTTT
>.|TRBJ1-2|TRBV4-1|18
CASSRQGKGTYLNYGYTF
TGCGCCAGCAGCCGCCAGGGGAAAGGAACCTATTTGAACTATGGCTACACCTTC
>.|TRBJ1-2|TRBV5-1|13
CASRPTGNYGYTF
TGCGCCAGCAGGCCCACAGGGAACTATGGCTACACCTTC
>TRBD1|TRBJ2-5|TRBV5-1|14
CASSPGQGWETQYF
TGCGCCAGCAGCCCTGGACAGGGATGGGAGACCCAGTACTTC
>.|TRBJ2-7|TRBV4-2|15
CASSTHRVSSYEQYF
TGTGCCAGCAGCACCCACAGGGTGAGCTCCTACGAGCAGTACTTC
>.|TRBJ1-6|TRBV7-9|16
CASSPGQSSYNSPLHF
TGTGCCAGCAGCCCAGGACAGAGCTCCTATAATTCACCCCTCCACTTT
>.|TRBJ2-2|TRBV9|18
CASSVARGGTDPTGELFF
TGTGCCAGCAGCGTAGCCAGGGGTGGCACAGACCCCACCGGGGAGCTGTTTTTT
>.|TRBJ1-6|TRBV5-6|16
CASSLGGGGDNSPLHF
TGTGCCAGCAGCTTGGGGGGGGGAGGGGATAATTCACCCCTCCACTTT
>TRBD2|TRBJ2-3|TRBV10-3|16
CAISPGTSGATDTQYF
TGTGCCATCAGCCCCGGGACTAGCGGGGCCACAGATACGCAGTATTTT
>.|TRBJ2-5|TRBV7-2|14
CASSTPGLQETQYF
TGTGCCAGCAGCACACCGGGACTGCAAGAGACCCAGTACTTC
>.|TRBJ2-3|TRBV10-3|16
CAIRNSRDWYTDTQYF
TGTGCCATCAGAAATTCCCGGGACTGGTACACAGATACGCAGTATTTT
>.|TRBJ2-7|TRBV29-1|12
CSVLVGGYEQYF
TGCAGCGTATTAGTAGGGGGCTACGAGCAGTACTTC
>TRBD2|TRBJ2-1|TRBV7-2|16
CASSLATSGGAGEQFF
TGTGCCAGCAGCTTAGCGACCAGCGGGGGGGCTGGTGAGCAGTTCTTC
>.|TRBJ2-1|TRBV7-3|17
CASSLIGGQQGHNEQFF
TGTGCCAGCAGCTTAATCGGGGGCCAACAGGGGCACAATGAGCAGTTCTTC
>TRBD1|TRBJ1-5|TRBV18|13
CASSPDRAQPQHF
TGTGCCAGCTCGCCAGACAGGGCTCAGCCCCAGCATTTT
>TRBD1|TRBJ2-7|TRBV5-4|14
CASSQDRDSYEQYF
TGTGCCAGCAGCCAGGACAGGGACTCCTACGAGCAGTACTTC
>TRBD1|TRBJ2-7|TRBV5-6|16
CASSASGTGATVEQYF
TGTGCCAGCAGCGCGTCCGGGACAGGTGCGACTGTCGAGCAGTACTTC
>TRBD1|TRBJ2-7|TRBV5-1|15
CASRTDRGRVYEQYF
TGCGCCAGCAGAACCGACAGGGGGAGAGTCTACGAGCAGTACTTC
>TRBD2|TRBJ2-1|TRBV9|15
CASSVGGGRVNEQFF
TGTGCCAGCAGCGTAGGGGGAGGGAGGGTCAATGAGCAGTTCTTC
>.|TRBJ1-4|TRBV5-1|16
CASSPAWGATNEKLFF
TGCGCCAGCAGCCCTGCGTGGGGCGCAACTAATGAAAAACTGTTTTTT
>.|TRBJ1-2|TRBV6-5|13
CASSYSAVYGYTF
TGTGCCAGCAGTTACTCGGCGGTCTATGGCTACACCTTC
>TRBD2|TRBJ2-3|TRBV7-9|14
CASTPIASGDTQYF
TGTGCCAGCACCCCCATAGCTAGCGGAGATACGCAGTATTTT
>.|TRBJ2-6|TRBV2|14
CASSGTTGANVLTF
TGTGCCAGCAGTGGGACAACAGGGGCCAACGTCCTGACTTTC